This T cell receptor beta chain was observed in a study of blood T cells in healthy people across ages. Primers used in a second PCR of roughly 6 to 12 cycles were a sample-barcoded 5' primer and a J-beta primer mix. TCRdb reprocessed the 5' RACE reads with MiXCR, giving one entry per CDR3 protein. In the table there are fewer than 800,000 distinct CDR3 sequences, around 49% of which are singletons. Looked up from germline, CDR1 is SGHTA and CDR2 is FQGNSA. The CDR3 totals 14 residues. V gave up 6 bases and J gave up 3 bases; unmatched junction bases: 8. The receptor was isolated from a woman aged 55-70 years in good health. The chain employs TRBV7-2 and TRBJ2-7; 7 bases are shared with TRBD1. Sequenced sample: blood. The DNA for the CDR3 is TGTGCCAGCAGACCTCAGGGGGTGGACTACGAGCAGTACTTC. As protein: CASRPQGVDYEQYF.